These 23 T cell receptor beta chains came from one sample sequenced in a study of control samples from healthy donors and cancer patients. Profiling relied on immunoSEQ multiplex PCR, and the TCRdb table lists in-frame clones only, not all of them. Of approximately 90,000 clones in the sample, roughly 93% are singletons; the top ten hold approximately 1.5%. Sequenced material: blood. The receptors come from a woman in her twenties or thirties in good health.

The rearrangement links TRBV19 to TRBJ1-5; tentatively, D is TRBD1 (5 bases). Germline lookup yields CDR1 LNHDA and CDR2 SQIVND (reference sequence). Trimming cost V 8 bases and J 3 bases, with 11 bases left between them. This CDR3 contains 13 residues. Here the CDR3 DNA reads TGTGCCAGTTTGGGGCAGGCCAATCAGCCCCAGCATTTT. Encoded protein: CASLGQANQPQHF.

Here the CDR3 reads CAWSAKGGRSYEQYF. The DNA for the CDR3 is TGTGCCTGGAGTGCGAAAGGGGGCCGATCCTACGAGCAGTACTTC. The chain employs TRBV30 and TRBJ2-7; TRBD1 agrees at 7 bases. The CDR3 is 15 residues long. Unmatched junction bases numbered 7, after V lost 1 base and J lost 1 base. Germline lookup yields CDR1 GTSNPN and CDR2 SVGIG (reference sequence).

The rearrangement joins TRBV28 to TRBJ2-7, with 7 bases matching TRBD1. With 3 bases clipped from V and 2 bases from J, the junction kept 4 bases outside the gene matches. In germline, CDR1 is MDHEN, CDR2 SYDVKM. The CDR3 totals 14 residues. DNA for the CDR3: TGTGCCAGCAGTTTTACGACAGGGACCTACGAGCAGTACTTC. Translating it yields CASSFTTGTYEQYF.

The rearrangement links TRBV29-1 to TRBJ2-1; 11 nucleotides line up with TRBD1. CDR1 SQVTM and CDR2 ANQGSEA come from the germline V gene. With 1 base clipped from V and 6 bases from J, the junction kept 8 bases outside the gene matches. The CDR3 consists of 16 residues. The CDR3, as DNA: TGCAGCGTTGAAGTGTCATTCGGGACAGGGGGCAATGAGCAGTTCTTC. It translates to CSVEVSFGTGGNEQFF.

The chain couples TRBV7-9 to TRBJ2-5, with TRBD2 identical over 8 bases. V was clipped by 2 bases and J by 4 bases; unmatched bases: 0. The CDR3 runs 13 residues. Germline CDR1 and CDR2: SEHNR and FQNEAQ (reference sequence). The CDR3: CASSLTSGETQYF. In DNA form, the CDR3 reads TGTGCCAGCAGCTTAACTAGCGGAGAGACCCAGTACTTC.

V is TRBV7-2 and J is TRBJ2-1; 7 positions match TRBD2. Germline assignment: CDR1 SGHTA and CDR2 FQGNSA. The junction had 7 bases not matched to a gene; V was cut back by 5 bases and J by 9 bases. The CDR3 runs to 13 residues. The CDR3 protein is CASSAHSGAEQFF. In nucleotides, the CDR3 is TGTGCCAGCAGCGCTCACAGCGGGGCTGAGCAGTTCTTC.

This sequence joins TRBV5-3 and TRBJ2-1; D is undetermined. TRBV5-3 counts as an open reading frame of uncertain function. The CDR3 loop spans 17 amino acids. V shed 0 bases and J shed 0 bases, with 13 bases lying between them. Written as DNA, the CDR3 is TGTGCCAGAAGCTTGGAAAGGCCAAAGAGCTCCTACAATGAGCAGTTCTTC. This encodes CARSLERPKSSYNEQFF.

The CDR3 sequence: CASSFAPRGSRDTQYF. The CDR3 DNA sequence: TGTGCCAGCAGCTTTGCCCCTCGGGGGTCCAGGGATACGCAGTATTTT. This chain joins TRBV12-1 and TRBJ2-3; the table's D call, TRBD2, has no DNA check behind it. TRBV12-1 is shown as a pseudogene. The CDR3 totals 16 residues.

The chain recombines TRBV18 with TRBJ1-5; 7 bases agree with TRBD1. The CDR3 loop spans 14 amino acids. V gave up 8 bases and J gave up 5 bases; unmatched junction bases: 9. The germline CDR1 and CDR2 sequences are KGHSH and LQKENI. The CDR3 DNA follows: TGTGCCAGCCAAGGGGGCACAGGACATCAGCCCCAGCATTTT. Its translation is CASQGGTGHQPQHF.

The V gene is TRBV24-1, the J gene TRBJ2-1; no definite D call. The germline V gene encodes CDR1 KGHDR and CDR2 SFDVKD. CDR3 length: 16 residues. V was clipped by 4 bases and J by 0 bases, with 12 bases between them. The CDR3 loop is CATSDTRRSSYNEQFF. The CDR3 bases are TGTGCCACCAGTGACACACGACGGAGCTCCTACAATGAGCAGTTCTTC.

This chain joins TRBV27 and TRBJ2-3, with D tentatively TRBD1 (5 bases). CDR3 length equals 14 residues. Per the germline V gene, CDR1 is MNHEY and CDR2 is SMNVEV (reference sequence). Trimming shortened V by 6 bases and J by 0 bases, and 10 bases separated the two germline ends. The CDR3 reads CASSKQVSTDTQYF. CDR3 DNA: TGTGCCAGCAGCAAACAGGTTAGCACAGATACGCAGTATTTT.

The chain combines TRBV2 with TRBJ2-1; TRBD2 matches 16 bases. The CDR3 covers 18 residues. V was clipped by 7 bases and J by 7 bases; unmatched bases: 13. Germline V CDR1 and CDR2: SNHLY, FYNNEI. CDR3 residues: CASNPGTSGGVRPNEQFF. DNA of the CDR3: TGTGCCAGCAACCCAGGGACTAGCGGGGGGGTTCGTCCAAATGAGCAGTTCTTC.

The rearrangement links TRBV5-6 to TRBJ2-7; D gene unclear. Germline V lookup: CDR1 SGHDT, CDR2 YYEEEE. This CDR3 comprises 15 residues. V lost 3 bases and J 2 bases, leaving 15 bases between the germline ends. The DNA of the CDR3 is TGTGCCAGCAGCTCCTGGACGGAAACTACCTACGAGCAGTACTTC. It encodes CASSSWTETTYEQYF.

This clone has a single count. The chain has TRBV2 and TRBJ1-5; no clear D. Trimming pared 6 bases from V and 0 bases from J, leaving 12 bases between. CDR1 and CDR2 (germline): SNHLY, FYNNEI. The CDR3 extends over 15 amino acids. The CDR3 DNA sequence: TGTGCCAGCAGCCAAGATGGGGTTAGCAATCAGCCCCAGCATTTT. It yields the protein CASSQDGVSNQPQHF.

The chain is built from TRBV18 and TRBJ2-7, with a possible D match to TRBD2 (6 bases). Trimming took off 3 bases at V and 5 bases at J, with 17 bases between the two ends. Germline CDR1 reads KGHSH; CDR2 reads LQKENI. CDR3 length: 15 amino acids. The CDR3 DNA is TGTGCCAGCTCACCGACTAGGACCCCGAGGGACGAGCAGTACTTC. Translated, it gives CASSPTRTPRDEQYF.

CDR3: CASSVSGGSTNEKLFF. The CDR3 region has the DNA TGTGCCAGCAGCGTTTCAGGGGGGTCAACTAATGAAAAACTGTTTTTT. The genes are TRBV9 and TRBJ1-4; 7 bases map to TRBD1. Germline V CDR1 and CDR2: SGDLS, YYNGEE. Trimming took 2 bases from V and 0 from J; bases not matched to a gene: 4. This CDR3 has 16 amino acids.

CDR3 residues: CASSVSAYQETQYF. In DNA form, the CDR3 reads TGTGCCAGCTCCGTTTCCGCGTACCAAGAGACCCAGTACTTC. The genes are TRBV28 and TRBJ2-5; D is unresolved. Germline CDR1 MDHEN, CDR2 SYDVKM. Trimming took 8 bases from V and 0 from J, leaving 13 bases between them. The CDR3 extends over 14 amino acids.

This clone came up once. This chain joins TRBV20-1 and TRBJ1-1; no firm D call. Trimming left V 3 bases short and J 0 bases short, with 14 bases between. The CDR3 contains 15 residues. Per the germline V gene, CDR1 is DFQATT and CDR2 is SNEGSKA (reference sequence). As DNA, the CDR3 is TGCAGTGCTAGTGTCGTGGGTCAGCTGAACACTGAAGCTTTCTTT. Protein product: CSASVVGQLNTEAFF.

CDR3 coding DNA: TGTGCCAGCAGCTTAGCGGGAGTCTGGCCAGATACGCAGTATTTT. Translating gives CASSLAGVWPDTQYF. V and J are TRBV11-3 and TRBJ2-3; weak D call: TRBD2 (6 bases). Germline CDR1 reads SGHNT; CDR2 reads YENEEA. The CDR3 spans 15 residues. The V gene lost 1 base and the J gene lost 4 bases, with 12 bases spanning the gap.

This clone came up once. The chain links TRBV19 to TRBJ1-5, with unresolved D. The CDR3 is made up of 13 amino acids. Germline values: CDR1 LNHDA, CDR2 SQIVND (reference sequence). Trimming pared 8 bases from V and 3 bases from J, leaving 11 bases between. The CDR3 nucleotides read TGTGCCAGTGCGACGGGATTCAATCAGCCCCAGCATTTT. It is translated as CASATGFNQPQHF. Based on the CDR3 plus reference TRBV19 and TRBJ1-5, the full variable domain is DGGITQSPKYLFRKEGQNVTLSCEQNLNHDAMYWYRQDPGQGLRLIYYSQIVNDFQKGDIAEGYSVSREKKESFPLTVTSAQKNPTAFYLCASATGFNQPQHFGDGTRLSIL.

CDR3 region: CASSLLPRGMNTEAFF. In nucleotides, the CDR3 is TGTGCCAGCAGCTTATTGCCCCGGGGTATGAACACTGAAGCTTTCTTT. The V gene is TRBV7-8, the J gene TRBJ1-1; the D is unclear. The V gene's germline CDR1 is SGHVS and CDR2 FQNEAQ. V was trimmed by 2 bases and J by 0 bases, leaving 13 bases between them. The CDR3 spans 16 residues.

V and J are TRBV9 and TRBJ1-1; TRBD1 is a possible D gene (5 bases). Trimming removed 4 bases from V and 0 bases from J, with 13 bases in between. This CDR3 contains 15 residues. The germline V gene has CDR1 SGDLS and CDR2 YYNGEE. CDR3 sequence: CASSTRQSMNTEAFF. The CDR3 DNA sequence: TGTGCCAGCAGCACCCGACAGAGCATGAACACTGAAGCTTTCTTT.

The chain is built from TRBV6-2 or TRBV6-3 and TRBJ2-7; 11 nucleotides align to TRBD1. Per the germline V gene, CDR1 is MNHEY and CDR2 is SVGEGT. This CDR3 region has 15 residues. With 0 bases clipped from V and 3 bases from J, the junction kept 1 base outside the gene matches. CDR3 protein: CASSYSGTGGYEQYF. The CDR3 DNA is TGTGCCAGCAGTTACTCCGGGACAGGGGGCTACGAGCAGTACTTC.